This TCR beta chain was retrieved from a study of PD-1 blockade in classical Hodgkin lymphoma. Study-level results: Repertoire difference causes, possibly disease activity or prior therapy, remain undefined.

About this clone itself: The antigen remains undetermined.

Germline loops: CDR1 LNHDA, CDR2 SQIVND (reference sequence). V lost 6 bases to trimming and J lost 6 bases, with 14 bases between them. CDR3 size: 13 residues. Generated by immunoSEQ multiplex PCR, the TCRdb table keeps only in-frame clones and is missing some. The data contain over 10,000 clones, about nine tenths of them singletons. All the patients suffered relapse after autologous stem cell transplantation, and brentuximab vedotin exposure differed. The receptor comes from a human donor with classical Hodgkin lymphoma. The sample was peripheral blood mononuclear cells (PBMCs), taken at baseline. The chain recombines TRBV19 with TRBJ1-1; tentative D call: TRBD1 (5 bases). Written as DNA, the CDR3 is TGTGCCAGTAGGTGGGGGGAGTGGTCTGAAGCTTTCTTT. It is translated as CASRWGEWSEAFF.